The 8 T cell receptor beta chains in this list originate from one sample, sequenced in a study of cytomegalovirus exposure and HLA in healthy donors. PCR used 60 Vbeta primers and 13 Jbeta primers. The table came from immunoSEQ multiplex PCR; TCRdb's copy has only in-frame clones and leaves some out. The table records around 150,000 clones, roughly 70% of them present only once. The specimen was PBMCs. The source of these receptors is a human donor in good health.

J is TRBJ1-3 and V is TRBV9, with D possibly TRBD1 on 6 matching bases. The germline V gene has CDR1 SGDLS and CDR2 YYNGEE. This CDR3 region has 15 residues. Deletions cut 0 bases from V and 4 bases from J, with 11 bases between. CDR3 loop: CASSVEGTLGNTIYF. The CDR3 region has the DNA TGTGCCAGCAGCGTAGAGGGGACATTGGGAAACACCATATATTTT. Complete variable domain (other parts from reference TRBV9 and TRBJ1-3): DSGVTQTPKHLITATGQRVTLRCSPRSGDLSVYWYQQSLDQGLQFLIQYYNGEERAKGNILERFSAQQFPDLHSELNLSSLELGDSALYFCASSVEGTLGNTIYFGEGSWLTVV.

CDR3 sequence reads: CASSPGTVTNYGYTF. In nucleotides, the CDR3 is TGTGCCAGCAGTCCAGGGACTGTTACTAACTATGGCTACACCTTC. The V call is TRBV27, the J call TRBJ1-2; possible D gene TRBD1, 5 bases. The germline V and J ends were trimmed by 5 bases and 0 bases, with 13 bases remaining between them. In germline, CDR1 is MNHEY, CDR2 SMNVEV (reference sequence). CDR3 length: 15 amino acids.

The V call is TRBV11-2, the J call TRBJ2-7; weak D call: TRBD1 (6 bases). From germline, CDR1 is SGHAT and CDR2 FQNNGV. CDR3 length equals 15 residues. V was cut by 4 bases and J by 3 bases, with 16 bases left in between. CDR3 in amino acids: CASSSIRSDSYEQYF. The CDR3 DNA follows: TGTGCCAGCAGCTCCATAAGATCGGACAGCTACGAGCAGTACTTC.

The V gene is TRBV4-1, the J gene TRBJ2-5; D is possibly TRBD1 (6 bases). This CDR3 comprises 18 residues. The germline V gene encodes CDR1 MGHRA and CDR2 YSYEKL. The germline V and J ends were trimmed by 0 bases and 0 bases, with 17 bases remaining between them. CDR3 in DNA: TGCGCCAGCAGCCAAGAAGGACTCACAGGGATATACCAAGAGACCCAGTACTTC. Amino acids: CASSQEGLTGIYQETQYF.

CDR3 nucleotide sequence: TGTGCCAGCAGCTTTACAGGGGGCGAGCAGTACTTC. It yields the protein CASSFTGGEQYF. V usage is TRBV11-2 and J usage is TRBJ2-7, with 8 positions matching TRBD1. The ends lost 3 bases at V and 6 bases at J; junction bases unmatched: 1. CDR1 is SGHAT, CDR2 FQNNGV, per germline. CDR3 length equals 12 residues.

The count of this clone is one. The J gene is TRBJ2-2, the V gene TRBV19; weak D call: TRBD1 (6 bases). The germline CDR1 and CDR2 sequences are LNHDA and SQIVND (reference sequence). The V and J ends lost 2 bases and 6 bases respectively, with 13 bases between them. CDR3 length: 15 amino acids. In nucleotides, the CDR3 is TGTGCCAGTAGTATAATTATCCAGGGGTCCGGGGAGCTGTTTTTT. It encodes CASSIIIQGSGELFF.

V and J are TRBV29-1 and TRBJ1-1; perhaps TRBD1 as D (5 bases). Germline V gives CDR1 SQVTM, CDR2 ANQGSEA. V lost 8 bases, J lost 1 base, and 11 bases lay in between. The CDR3 consists of 12 residues. Here the CDR3 reads CSTLTENTEAFF. CDR3 DNA sequence: TGCAGCACTCTGACAGAGAACACTGAAGCTTTCTTT.

This chain uses TRBV18 with TRBJ1-1, with D uncertain. Germline-derived CDR1 and CDR2 are KGHSH and LQKENI. The CDR3 covers 13 residues. V gave up 2 bases and J gave up 7 bases, with 11 bases separating them. The CDR3 sequence: CASSPFSGVEAFF. The CDR3 DNA follows: TGTGCCAGCTCACCATTTTCCGGGGTTGAAGCTTTCTTT.